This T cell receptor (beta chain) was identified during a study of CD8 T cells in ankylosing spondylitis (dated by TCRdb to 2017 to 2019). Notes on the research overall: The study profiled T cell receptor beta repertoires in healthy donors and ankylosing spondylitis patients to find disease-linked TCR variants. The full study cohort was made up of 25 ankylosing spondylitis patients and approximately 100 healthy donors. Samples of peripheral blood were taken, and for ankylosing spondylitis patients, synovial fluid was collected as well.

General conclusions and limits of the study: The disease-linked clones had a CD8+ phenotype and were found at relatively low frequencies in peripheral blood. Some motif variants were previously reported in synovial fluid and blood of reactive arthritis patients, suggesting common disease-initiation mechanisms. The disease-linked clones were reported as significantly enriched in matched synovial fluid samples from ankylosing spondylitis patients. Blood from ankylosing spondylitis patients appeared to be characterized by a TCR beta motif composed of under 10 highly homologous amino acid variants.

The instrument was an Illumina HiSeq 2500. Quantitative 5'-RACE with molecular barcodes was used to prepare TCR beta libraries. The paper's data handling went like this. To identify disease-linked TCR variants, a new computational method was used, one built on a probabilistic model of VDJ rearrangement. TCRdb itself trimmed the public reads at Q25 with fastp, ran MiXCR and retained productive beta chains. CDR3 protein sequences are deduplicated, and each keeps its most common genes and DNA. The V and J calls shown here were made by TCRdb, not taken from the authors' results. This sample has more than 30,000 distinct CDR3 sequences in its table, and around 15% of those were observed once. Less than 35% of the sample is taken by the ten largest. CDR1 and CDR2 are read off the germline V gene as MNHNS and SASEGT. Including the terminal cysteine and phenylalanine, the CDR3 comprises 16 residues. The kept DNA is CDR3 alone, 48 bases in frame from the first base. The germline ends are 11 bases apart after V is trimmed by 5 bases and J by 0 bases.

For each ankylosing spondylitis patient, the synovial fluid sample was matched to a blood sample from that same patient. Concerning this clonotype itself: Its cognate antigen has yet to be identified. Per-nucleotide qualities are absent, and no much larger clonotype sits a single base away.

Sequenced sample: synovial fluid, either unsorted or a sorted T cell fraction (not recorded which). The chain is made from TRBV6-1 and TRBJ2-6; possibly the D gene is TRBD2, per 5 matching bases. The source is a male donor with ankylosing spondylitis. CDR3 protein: CASSPAAGSGANVLTF. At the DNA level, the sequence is TGTGCCAGCAGTCCCGCCGCGGGCTCTGGGGCCAACGTCCTGACTTTC.